The present TCR beta chain was sequenced within a study of blood T cell repertoires in COVID-19. Background on the study: Donors in the United States, Italy and Spain gave samples during acute or convalescent COVID-19. PBMCs, B-cell-depleted T cells, or T cells were the source of the cDNA or gDNA that made up the material.

Trimming cost V 6 bases and J 3 bases; bases outside gene matches: 8. CDR1 is LNHDA, CDR2 SQIVND, per germline (reference sequence). The CDR3 extends over 15 amino acids. Source study methods: Nucleated cell counts were estimated from reference gene primer amplification. TCRdb's copy holds only in-frame clones and misses some; the assay was immunoSEQ multiplex PCR. D and trimming come from the DNA, and the V and J calls and clone size come from that table. The top ten hold 0.45% to 0.65% of the sample, which has some 180,000 clones, 80% to 95% seen once. The chain combines TRBV19 with TRBJ1-1, with TRBD1 matching over 9 bases. The clonotype comes from a man aged 50-59 years with acute or convalescent COVID-19. Input material: peripheral blood. CDR3 bases: TGTGCCAGTAGGAGGGGGACAGGGAGAGACACTGAAGCTTTCTTT. This sequence encodes CASRRGTGRDTEAFF.